Sequencing of this T cell receptor beta chain was carried out in a study of cytomegalovirus exposure and HLA in healthy donors. This clone came up once. The donors gave bone marrow, and they were healthy. Primers included in the PCR were 60 Vbeta and 13 Jbeta primers. In the original analysis: The authors later counted 70 million to 80 million unique TCR beta chains, 8.5 million to 13 million of them shared. TCRdb's copy holds only in-frame clones and misses some; the assay was immunoSEQ multiplex PCR. V and J calls and clone size come straight from that table; D and trimming were deduced from the DNA. The sample holds 95,000 to 150,000 clones, over 65% seen once. The sample was PBMCs. The clonotype originates from a woman aged 40 to 50 in good health and CMV-seropositive.

The CDR3 DNA sequence: TGTGCCAGCAGCTTAGGACACTCTGGGGCCAACGTCCTGACTTTC. The encoded protein is CASSLGHSGANVLTF. The chain uses TRBV11-3 and TRBJ2-6; D gene ambiguous. V lost 1 base, J lost 0 bases, and 4 bases lay in between. CDR1 and CDR2 (germline): SGHNT, YENEEA. This CDR3 is 15 amino acids long. Filled out from reference TRBV11-3 and TRBJ2-6, the complete variable domain reads EAGVVQSPRYKIIEKKQPVAFWCNPISGHNTLYWYLQNLGQGPELLIRYENEEAVDDSQLPKDRFSAERLKGVDSTLKIQPAELGDSAVYLCASSLGHSGANVLTFGAGSRLTVL.